One sample yielded the 20 T cell receptor beta chains listed below, sequenced in a study of CD8 T cells in ankylosing spondylitis. TCRdb reprocessed the 5' RACE reads with MiXCR, giving one entry per CDR3 protein. The table shows about 350,000 distinct CDR3 sequences, with 20% to 25% occurring only once. The sequenced material came from blood, either unsorted or a sorted T cell fraction (not recorded which). The source is a male donor with ankylosing spondylitis or in good health (not recorded which).

V and J are TRBV11-2 and TRBJ2-1; 9 bases are shared with TRBD1. V trimming: 5 bases; J trimming: 8 bases; junction bases outside the gene matches: 10. The CDR3 runs to 15 residues. The germline gives CDR1 SGHAT, CDR2 FQNNGV. The CDR3 DNA sequence: TGTGCCAGCAGCCCTCAGGGACAGGGTTTCGATGAGCAGTTCTTC. This encodes CASSPQGQGFDEQFF.

This clonotype has more than one count but fewer than ten. The chain employs TRBV28 and TRBJ2-4; 9 bases align to TRBD1. J was trimmed by 4 bases and V by 5 bases; bases with no gene match: 3. The CDR3 extends over 14 amino acids. Germline V gene sequence: CDR1 MDHEN, CDR2 SYDVKM. DNA of the CDR3: TGTGCCAGCAGTACGGGGACAGGGAAAAACATTCAGTACTTC. It yields the protein CASSTGTGKNIQYF.

This clonotype was picked up a small number of times. V usage is TRBV29-1 and J usage is TRBJ2-1; no firm D call. There are 12 residues in the CDR3. V was cut by 8 bases and J by 6 bases, with 14 bases left in between. Germline CDR1 SQVTM, CDR2 ANQGSEA. DNA of the CDR3: TGCAGCTCCCTGGCAGAGAGCAATGAGCAGTTCTTC. It specifies CSSLAESNEQFF.

This clonotype was seen more than once but under ten times. The DNA for the CDR3 is TGTGCCTTCAGTTTAGTTAATTTTGGCGGGGGGAACACAGATACGCAGTATTTT. Encoded protein: CAFSLVNFGGGNTDTQYF. The genes are TRBV12-3 or TRBV12-4 and TRBJ2-3, with 8 bases identical to TRBD2. CDR3 length: 18 amino acids. V shed 11 bases and J 2 bases; nucleotides not matched to a gene: 21.

This chain connects TRBV2 to TRBJ2-7, with D uncertain. Germline CDR1 SNHLY, CDR2 FYNNEI. With 2 bases removed from V and 7 bases from J, the gap between germline ends came to 6 bases. The CDR3 is 11 residues long. CDR3 protein: CASSEIPEQYF. The CDR3 DNA reads as TGTGCCAGCAGTGAAATCCCAGAGCAGTACTTC.

As concerns this clonotype: Possible read error: a much larger clone is one base away. The chain employs TRBV7-8 and TRBJ2-1; TRBD1 might be the D (5 bases). In germline, CDR1 is SGHVS, CDR2 FQNEAQ. The length of the CDR3 is 15 residues. The chain's CDR3 is CASSRGVSGHNQQFF. In DNA, the CDR3 is TGTGCCAGCAGCCGTGGCGTGTCAGGGCACAATCAGCAGTTCTTC.

In this sample, this clonotype turned up a few times. J is TRBJ2-7 and V is TRBV29-1; TRBD1 matches at 8 bases. Trimming cost V 4 bases and J 0 bases; bases outside gene matches: 5. Germline V gene data show CDR1 as SQVTM and CDR2 as ANQGSEA. This CDR3 has 14 residues. CDR3 amino acids: CSVGGQGNSYEQYF. CDR3 DNA sequence: TGCAGCGTTGGAGGACAGGGCAACTCCTACGAGCAGTACTTC.

CDR3 region: CASSDGPGELFF. CDR3 DNA: TGTGCCAGCAGTGATGGCCCCGGGGAGCTGTTTTTT. J is TRBJ2-2 and V is TRBV6-1; D is ambiguous. The CDR3 totals 12 residues. The V gene's germline CDR1 is MNHNS and CDR2 SASEGT. Deletions cut 3 bases from V and 6 bases from J, with 5 bases between.

The chain couples TRBV30 to TRBJ1-4; TRBD1 aligns across 8 bases. Germline trimming cut 3 bases from V and 0 bases from J; bases unmatched to any gene: 6. Looked up from germline, CDR1 is GTSNPN and CDR2 is SVGIG (reference sequence). The CDR3 has 16 residues. CDR3 DNA: TGTGCCTGGAGCCCCGGACAGGGTGCAACTAATGAAAAACTGTTTTTT. Residues: CAWSPGQGATNEKLFF.

The gene calls are TRBV7-9 and TRBJ1-1, with D perhaps matching TRBD1 (5 bases). Trimming removed 1 base from V and 0 bases from J, with 15 bases in between. CDR1 and CDR2 from the germline V gene are SEHNR and FQNEAQ (reference sequence). The CDR3 contains 17 residues. CDR3 sequence: CASSLGRGLVMNTEAFF. Written as DNA, the CDR3 is TGTGCCAGCAGCTTAGGTCGGGGCCTTGTTATGAACACTGAAGCTTTCTTT.

The V call is TRBV21-1, the J call TRBJ2-5; the table's D call TRBD1 went unverified against the DNA. TRBV21-1 corresponds to a pseudogene. The CDR3 loop spans 14 amino acids. The CDR3: CASSLRGQQETQYF. DNA for the CDR3: TGTGCCAGCAGCTTACGAGGACAGCAAGAGACCCAGTACTTC.

This clonotype was counted only a few times. The J gene is TRBJ2-2, the V gene TRBV6-2 or TRBV6-3; a possible D gene is TRBD2 (7 bases). In germline, CDR1 is MNHEY, CDR2 SVGEGT. V was shortened by 7 bases and J by 1 base, with 10 bases between the two germline ends. This CDR3 is 14 amino acids long. The CDR3 DNA reads as TGTGCCAGCATAGGGGGGGAGAACACCGGGGAGCTGTTTTTT. Protein product: CASIGGENTGELFF.

The chain links TRBV12-3 or TRBV12-4 to TRBJ2-2, with D perhaps matching TRBD1 (6 bases). The germline V and J ends were trimmed by 2 bases and 4 bases, with 11 bases remaining between them. CDR3 length: 15 amino acids. The CDR3, as DNA: TGTGCCAGCAGTTTAACAGGGTCGGGCACCGGGGAGCTGTTTTTT. It yields the protein CASSLTGSGTGELFF.

This clonotype was detected a few times. One junction end does not reproduce the germline sequence, and a read error may be involved. The chain combines TRBV6-1 with TRBJ1-1; D uncertain. CDR1 is MNHNS and CDR2 is SASEGT in the germline V gene. This CDR3 is built from 13 residues. The CDR3 DNA is TGTGCCAGCAGACCCGCCCGGAACGCTGAAGCTTTCTTT. Residues: CASRPARNAEAFF.

The J gene is TRBJ2-7, the V gene TRBV7-9; TRBD1 agrees at 8 bases. The germline V gene encodes CDR1 SEHNR and CDR2 FQNEAQ (reference sequence). The CDR3 sequence is 15 residues long. The V and J ends lost 5 bases and 2 bases, in that order; junction bases with no gene match: 8. CDR3 DNA sequence: TGTGCCAGCAGCGAGACCAGGACAGGGCCCTACGAGCAGTACTTC. This encodes CASSETRTGPYEQYF. The variable domain in full, with the rest retrieved from reference TRBV7-9 and TRBJ2-7, is DTGVSQNPRHKITKRGQNVTFRCDPISEHNRLYWYRQTLGQGPEFLTYFQNEAQLEKSRLLSDRFSAERPKGSFSTLEIQRTEQGDSAMYLCASSETRTGPYEQYFGPGTRLTVT.

This chain uses TRBV7-9 with TRBJ2-3; 9 nucleotides align to TRBD1. Germline-derived CDR1 and CDR2 are SEHNR and FQNEAQ (reference sequence). This CDR3 is built from 15 residues. With V trimmed by 3 bases and J by 4 bases, 5 bases remained unmatched. The CDR3 sequence is CASSFGTGWADTQYF. The CDR3 region has the DNA TGTGCCAGCAGCTTTGGGACAGGGTGGGCAGATACGCAGTATTTT.

The J gene is TRBJ2-1, the V gene TRBV29-1; D perhaps matches TRBD1 (6 bases). Germline lookup yields CDR1 SQVTM and CDR2 ANQGSEA. There are 14 residues in the CDR3. Deletions cut 2 bases from V and 8 bases from J, with 16 bases between. The chain's CDR3 is CSVETTQGWDEQFF. CDR3 bases: TGCAGCGTTGAAACGACTCAGGGGTGGGATGAGCAGTTCTTC.

J is TRBJ2-7 and V is TRBV20-1; no firm D call. CDR1 and CDR2 (germline): DFQATT, SNEGSKA (reference sequence). Trimming took off 0 bases at V and 2 bases at J, with 8 bases between the two ends. The length of the CDR3 is 13 residues. CDR3 region: CSARDRDPYEQYF. The CDR3 coding sequence is TGCAGTGCTAGAGATCGAGACCCCTACGAGCAGTACTTC.

This clonotype was detected a few times. The V and J genes are TRBV28 and TRBJ2-5; D is unresolved. Germline CDR1 is MDHEN and CDR2 is SYDVKM. The CDR3 contains 13 residues. V shed 3 bases and J shed 5 bases, with 10 bases lying between them. The CDR3 loop reads CASSFLGDETQYF. The DNA of the CDR3 is TGTGCCAGCAGTTTTTTAGGTGATGAGACCCAGTACTTC.

This clonotype was counted a few times. The gene calls are TRBV29-1 and TRBJ2-1; D gene unclear. Between the trimmed V and J ends, which lost 0 bases and 2 bases, there was a span of 14 bases. Looked up from germline, CDR1 is SQVTM and CDR2 is ANQGSEA. This CDR3 is 16 amino acids long. The CDR3 is CSVEDPLTSPYNEQFF. The CDR3 coding sequence is TGCAGCGTTGAAGATCCCTTGACCAGTCCCTACAATGAGCAGTTCTTC.